This T cell receptor beta chain was sequenced for a study of OX40 agonist ivuxolimab in advanced cancers. CDR3 size: 12 residues. Germline assignment: CDR1 GTSNPN and CDR2 SVGIG (reference sequence). Trimming stripped 3 bases from V and 7 bases from J, with 12 bases between. Sequenced by immunoSEQ multiplex PCR; TCRdb stores in-frame clones only, minus some. The top ten hold roughly an eighth of the sample, which has more than 45,000 clones, about 88% seen once. The sequence came from an adult with an advanced solid tumor such as melanoma, head and neck, liver or kidney cancer. This material consisted of CD4+ or CD8+ T cells sorted from blood, taken in a trial of the OX40 agonist ivuxolimab. The V and J genes are TRBV30 and TRBJ1-2, with unresolved D. The CDR3 reads CAWSPSRSGYTF. DNA for the CDR3: TGTGCCTGGAGCCCAAGTAGAAGTGGCTACACCTTC.